A selection of T cell receptor beta chains follows, all from one sample in a study of blood T cells in healthy people across ages. From the 5' RACE reads, TCRdb called clonotypes with MiXCR, one entry per CDR3 protein. The sample comprises 700,000 to 900,000 distinct CDR3 sequences, around 24% of which are singletons, and around 3% rests with the top ten. A further study also used this sample, focusing on T cells of mothers and their children.

Sequenced: blood. The receptors were gathered from a boy aged 5-17 years in good health. Both conserved end residues are part of each CDR3. Fields, in order: CDR3 protein, CDR3 length, V gene, clone size. Not all rows give a size; the values are once, few, many and, for expanded clones, a class.

CASSGGWTAQGGTQYF | 16 | TRBV10-1 | NA
CASSDMNMPGELFF | 14 | TRBV6-4 | few
CASSSRGPRDEQFF | 14 | TRBV6-5 | few
CASSHWDRGAKNIQYF | 16 | TRBV7-2 | NA
CASGGQGDRLFF | 12 | TRBV6-6 | NA
CASSQASMLAGGYQETQYF | 19 | TRBV14 | NA
CAISAGGKNIQYF | 13 | TRBV10-3 | NA
CSVEDRRTRADEQFF | 15 | TRBV29-1 | many
CASSYGSVGETQYF | 14 | TRBV6-5 | few
CASSRGLAGARLGDEQYF | 18 | TRBV12-3/TRBV12-4 | few
CASSVALGDTEAFF | 14 | TRBV9 | NA
CASSYQDRDYEQYF | 14 | TRBV6-5 | many
CATSRDRGYSWQYF | 14 | TRBV15 | NA
CASSSVRYREQFF | 13 | TRBV11-2 | NA
CDSSQDGYSGNTIYF | 15 | TRBV6-6 | NA
CASSSGFHNEQFF | 13 | TRBV6-2/TRBV6-3 | NA
CASSQFSTGTENEKLFF | 17 | TRBV23-1 | NA
CASSLGEGSPNTEAFF | 16 | TRBV12-3/TRBV12-4 | NA
CASSLAPGHYEQYF | 14 | TRBV5-5 | few
CASSPRDGTEAFF | 13 | TRBV5-5 | few
CASSYSTSGLYEQYF | 15 | TRBV6-5 | NA
CASSLGRLGGRTDTQYF | 17 | TRBV7-6 | NA
CASSLDGPGYEQYF | 14 | TRBV5-1 | few
CASSAERSLYNEQFF | 15 | TRBV7-9 | NA
CASSQGENGQETQYF | 15 | TRBV3-1 | NA
CASSPGGGLGYGYTF | 15 | TRBV5-1 | NA
CASTVDPNSPYEQYF | 15 | TRBV6-5 | NA
CASSVASSSTVEQYF | 15 | TRBV9 | NA
CASKSGSYNEQFF | 13 | TRBV13 | NA
CASSLKFETEAFF | 13 | TRBV7-3 | few
CASSWRRTKYQETQYF | 16 | TRBV12-3/TRBV12-4 | NA
CASRWAGEGYTF | 12 | TRBV2 | few
CASSTDRVTNQETQYF | 16 | TRBV27 | NA
CASSGTFGDYGYTF | 14 | TRBV19 | NA
CASSRGGTHNEQFF | 14 | TRBV12-3/TRBV12-4 | NA
CASSRTAGDEKLFF | 14 | TRBV5-5 | many
CASSQRHEGPIGIQYF | 16 | TRBV4-1 | few
CASSWDRGGGEQFF | 14 | TRBV6-5 | few
CASSVTDKNEKLFF | 14 | TRBV5-1 | few
CASSLGQGGDQPQHF | 15 | TRBV12-3/TRBV12-4 | few
CASSHSSTNEKLFF | 14 | TRBV12-3/TRBV12-4 | few
CASRRGGGDTEAFF | 14 | TRBV6-5 | few
CSVADRRSEQYF | 12 | TRBV29-1 | once
CASTFGVANEKLFF | 14 | TRBV12-3/TRBV12-4 | NA
CASSSTQGEGYTF | 13 | TRBV6-6 | NA
CASSKTWGAEETQYF | 15 | TRBV5-4 | NA
CASSLTAAENSPLHF | 15 | TRBV7-3 | NA
CASSPRRGGLNEQFF | 15 | TRBV7-9 | NA
CASSEEEDSPLHF | 13 | TRBV5-1 | few
CASSVTKTPYEQYF | 14 | TRBV9 | few
CASTLAGIRGTGELFF | 16 | TRBV5-1 | NA
CASNGDEQYF | 10 | TRBV6-2/TRBV6-3 | few
CASSRDLRTDTQYF | 14 | TRBV5-1 | NA
CASSQSDRDTSYEQYF | 16 | TRBV23-1 | NA
CASSQGIGRAPTF | 13 | TRBV5-1 | NA